The clone carrying this T cell receptor (beta chain) was seen a few times. These data come from a study of OX40 agonist ivuxolimab in advanced cancers. At the level of the study: Every 2 weeks, patients got intravenous ivuxolimab at one of six dose levels (0.01-10 mg/kg).

The germline gives CDR1 LNHDA, CDR2 SQIVND (reference sequence). This CDR3 contains 16 residues. Trimming at V came to 10 bases and at J to 4 bases, leaving 18 bases not matched to a gene. The method was immunoSEQ multiplex PCR; TCRdb's version includes in-frame clones alone and lacks a portion of them. Of approximately 100,000 clones listed, roughly 90% are singletons. The receptor was derived from an adult with an advanced solid tumor such as melanoma, head and neck, liver or kidney cancer. The sample was CD4+ or CD8+ T cells sorted from blood, taken in a trial of the OX40 agonist ivuxolimab. The chain couples TRBV19 to TRBJ2-7; TRBD1 agrees at 8 bases. The CDR3 bases are TGTGCCACCTCCCAGACAGGGGATGAAAGTGGGTACGAGCAGTACTTC. Translated: CATSQTGDESGYEQYF. Based on the CDR3 plus reference TRBV19 and TRBJ2-7, the full variable domain is DGGITQSPKYLFRKEGQNVTLSCEQNLNHDAMYWYRQDPGQGLRLIYYSQIVNDFQKGDIAEGYSVSREKKESFPLTVTSAQKNPTAFYLCATSQTGDESGYEQYFGPGTRLTVT.